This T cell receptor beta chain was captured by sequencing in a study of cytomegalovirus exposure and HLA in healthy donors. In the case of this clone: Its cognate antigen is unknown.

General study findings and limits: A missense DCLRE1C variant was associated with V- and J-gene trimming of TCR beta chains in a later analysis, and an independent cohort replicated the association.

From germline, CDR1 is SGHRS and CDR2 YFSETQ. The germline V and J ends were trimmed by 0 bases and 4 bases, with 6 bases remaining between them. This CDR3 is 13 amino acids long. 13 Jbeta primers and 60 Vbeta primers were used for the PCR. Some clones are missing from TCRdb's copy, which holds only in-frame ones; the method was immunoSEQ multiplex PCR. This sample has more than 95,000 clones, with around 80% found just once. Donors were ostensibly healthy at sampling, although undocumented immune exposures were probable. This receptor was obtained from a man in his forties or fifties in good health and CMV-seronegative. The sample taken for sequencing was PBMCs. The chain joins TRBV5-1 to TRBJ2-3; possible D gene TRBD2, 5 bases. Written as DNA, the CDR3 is TGCGCCAGCAGCTTGGGAGGGCCAGATACGCAGTATTTT. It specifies CASSLGGPDTQYF.